The present T cell receptor (beta chain) was sequenced within a study of tumor-infiltrating lymphocytes in oesophageal squamous cell carcinoma. TCRdb fed the PCR reads into MiXCR, producing one record per CDR3 protein. The sample gives under 20,000 distinct CDR3 sequences, around 40% of which show up once; 6.8% is in the top ten. Looked up from germline, CDR1 is KGHDR and CDR2 is SFDVKD. This CDR3 spans 14 amino acids. Sequenced: blood. The TCR was taken from a male donor with esophageal squamous cell carcinoma. The V call is TRBV24-1, the J call TRBJ2-1; D possibly uses TRBD1 or TRBD2 (5 bases each). The closer fit of TRBJ2-5 to the DNA end suggests the J call may be wrong. CDR3 bases: TGTGCCACCAGTGAGACCGGGACCGGAGAGACCCAGTACTTC. It is translated as CATSETGTGETQYF.